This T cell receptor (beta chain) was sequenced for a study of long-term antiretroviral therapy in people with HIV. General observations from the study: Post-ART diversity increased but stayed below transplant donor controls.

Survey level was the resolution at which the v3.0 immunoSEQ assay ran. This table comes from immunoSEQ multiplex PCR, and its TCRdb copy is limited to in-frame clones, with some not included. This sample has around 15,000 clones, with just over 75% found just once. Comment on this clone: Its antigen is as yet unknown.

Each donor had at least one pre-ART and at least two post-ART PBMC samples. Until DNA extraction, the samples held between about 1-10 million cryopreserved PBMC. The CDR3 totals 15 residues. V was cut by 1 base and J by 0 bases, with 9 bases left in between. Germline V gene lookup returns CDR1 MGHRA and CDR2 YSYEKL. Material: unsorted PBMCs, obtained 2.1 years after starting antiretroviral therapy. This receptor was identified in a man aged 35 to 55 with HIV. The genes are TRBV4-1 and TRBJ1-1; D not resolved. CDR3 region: CASSQVGTMNTEAFF. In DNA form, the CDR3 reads TGCGCCAGCAGCCAAGTAGGCACCATGAACACTGAAGCTTTCTTT.